The T cell receptor beta chain described here comes from a study of metastatic and nonmetastatic thyroid tumors. Overall study: Peripheral blood and tumor or nodule samples from malignant and benign thyroid patients were compared. Findings and limits, study-wide: According to reports, the diversity of TCR beta was significantly higher in malignant thyroid tumors than in benign nodules, and this held in both blood and tumor samples.

This clone is classed as medium-sized. Its specificity is unknown. Every patient was untreated before thyroid surgery. Original data processing: Researchers built a distant-metastasis classifier for papillary thyroid cancer that drew on CDR3 differences across clinicopathological groups. TCRdb re-clonotyped the PCR reads through MiXCR. The V and J calls were determined by TCRdb, not by the authors. The repertoire consists of 35,000 to 40,000 clones, with less than 25% occurring once and the leading ten covering 15%. The sequence was obtained from a female donor with papillary thyroid cancer or a benign thyroid nodule (not recorded which). Some clones in this sample may be carry-over from other donors' samples. Input material: blood.

The CDR3 loop reads CASNPGTGGSQPQHF. CDR3 nucleotides: TGTGCCAGCAATCCCGGGACAGGGGGCAGTCAGCCCCAGCATTTT. The chain joins TRBV6-1 to TRBJ1-5; 12 nucleotides match TRBD1. The trim removed 7 bases at V and 6 bases at J, leaving 7 bases unmatched. Per the germline V gene, CDR1 is MNHNS and CDR2 is SASEGT. The CDR3 sequence is 15 residues long.